This T cell receptor beta chain comes out of a study of memory CD8 T cells in hepatitis C reinfection (dated by TCRdb to the late 2010s). In the study overall: Two consecutive HCV infections were spontaneously resolved by three donors, whereas a primary infection was cleared by two donors who then became chronically infected after reinfection. In the reinfection study, participants with a resolved prior HCV infection were followed up every 3 months. Between about 2009 and 2013, 5 or 6 reinfection cases with stored pre-reinfection samples were identified. HCV reinfection was defined as a positive HCV RNA test following two negative tests taken at least 60 days apart. Peak reinfection samples were collected 3 to 8 weeks after reinfection was detected. The study tracked the TCR beta repertoire of virus-specific CD8 T cells longitudinally across an HCV reinfection episode in several donors. Previously published longitudinal data on tetramer+ CD8 T cell frequency were used to pick the peak reinfection time point.

The CDR3, from cysteine to phenylalanine, totals 13 residues. The kept DNA is CDR3 alone, 39 bases in frame from the first base. The germline V gene gives CDR1 as MNHNS and CDR2 as SASEGT. In regard to this clone: Its antigen remains undetermined. Nothing much larger sits one base from this clone, and base qualities are not available.

The library was obtained by the immunoSEQ multiplex PCR assay. Genomic DNA was extracted from the sorted cells, and Adaptive Biotechnologies' automated high-throughput method was used to sequence the TCR beta V, D and J regions. A two-step, bias-controlled multiplex PCR was used to amplify CDR3 regions. An Illumina instrument was used to sequence the amplified TCR beta libraries. The authors processed their data as follows. The demultiplexed reads were processed to cut down on amplification and sequencing bias, and the IMGT database was used to assign CDR3 sequences to gene families. Repertoire data were analyzed with ImmunoSEQ software version 2.0. Out-of-frame sequences and sequences with stop codons in the CDR3 were removed from clonotype lists. Clonotypes below 0.01% frequency were excluded because they corresponded to less than one cell. Richness was calculated by dividing observed richness by input cell number, and evenness was calculated by dividing Shannon entropy by log observed richness. Simpson diversity and Morisita-Horn overlap indices were used to quantify repertoire diversity and similarity between time points. Clonotypes were grouped as dominant (>1%), sub-dominant (0.5-0.99%), low abundance (0.1-0.49%) or lowest abundance (<0.1%). The germline index was obtained by subtracting total nucleotide additions from total CDR3 length and then dividing the result by total CDR3 length. In its TCRdb copy, this immuneACCESS table keeps in-frame sequences only and misses some clones. Where compared with another copy, unresolved V genes explain less than half of these, and the others have no known cause. The V and J calls and clone size are taken from that table; D and trimming were inferred from the DNA. The sample includes around 47,000 clones, with roughly 90% observed a single time. The ten biggest clones cover approximately 1.2% of the sample.

The paper as a whole reports these results and caveats: With only 4 to 6 donors, the study could not reach definitive conclusions about public clonotypes linked to secondary clearance.

The time point tag for this specimen amounts to: peak reinfection, 3 to 8 weeks after reinfection detection. TCR sequencing was performed on the sorted cells directly ex vivo, without any in vitro expansion beforehand. The donors, who were people who inject drugs, were enrolled in the Montreal Acute Hepatitis C Cohort Study (HEPCO) in Canada. As controls, total naive CD8 T cells, sorted as viable CD3+ CD8+ CD45RO-, were obtained from two donors at each of the three reinfection time points. Before sorting, cryopreserved peripheral blood mononuclear cells were thawed, and CD8 T cells were purified from the thawed cells. The MACS CD8+ T cell Isolation Kit was used to enrich CD8 T cells by negative selection. Cells were sorted on a BD FACSAria II sorter using FACSDiva software, and FlowJo was used for data analysis.

The chain was built from TRBV6-1 and TRBJ2-5; 10 bases in between match TRBD1. The end of the DNA aligns better with TRBJ2-7, so the J call may be wrong. The sequenced sample consisted of naive CD8+ T cells sorted from blood. The label giving this sample's cell subset or site can be read as: total naive CD8+CD45RO- T cells. The sequence came from a young man with hepatitis C virus infection. CDR3 sequence: CASRGQGPYEQYF. The nucleotide sequence reads as follows: TGTGCCAGCAGGGGACAGGGGCCATACGAGCAGTACTTC.